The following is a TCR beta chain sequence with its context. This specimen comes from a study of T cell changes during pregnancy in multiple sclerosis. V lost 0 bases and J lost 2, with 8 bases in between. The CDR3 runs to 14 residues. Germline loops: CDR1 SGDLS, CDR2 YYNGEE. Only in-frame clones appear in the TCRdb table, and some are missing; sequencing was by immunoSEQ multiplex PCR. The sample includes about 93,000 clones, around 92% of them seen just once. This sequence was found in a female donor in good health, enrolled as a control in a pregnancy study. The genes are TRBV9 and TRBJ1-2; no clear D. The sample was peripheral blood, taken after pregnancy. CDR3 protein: CASSVGVTNYGYTF. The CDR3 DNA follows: TGTGCCAGCAGCGTAGGAGTCACCAACTATGGCTACACCTTC.